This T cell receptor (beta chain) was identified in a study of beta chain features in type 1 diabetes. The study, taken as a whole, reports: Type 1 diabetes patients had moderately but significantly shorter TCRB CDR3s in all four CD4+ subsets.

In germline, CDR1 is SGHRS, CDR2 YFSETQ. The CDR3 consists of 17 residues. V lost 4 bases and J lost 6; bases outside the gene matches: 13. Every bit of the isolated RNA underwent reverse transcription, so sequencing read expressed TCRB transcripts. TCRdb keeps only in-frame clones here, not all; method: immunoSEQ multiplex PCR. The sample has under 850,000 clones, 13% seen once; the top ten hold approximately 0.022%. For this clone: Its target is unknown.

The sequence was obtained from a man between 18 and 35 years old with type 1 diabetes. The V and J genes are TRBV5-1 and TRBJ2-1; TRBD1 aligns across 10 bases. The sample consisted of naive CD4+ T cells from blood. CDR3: CASSALWGQGIGNEQFF. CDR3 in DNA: TGCGCCAGCAGCGCCCTATGGGGACAGGGGATAGGCAATGAGCAGTTCTTC.